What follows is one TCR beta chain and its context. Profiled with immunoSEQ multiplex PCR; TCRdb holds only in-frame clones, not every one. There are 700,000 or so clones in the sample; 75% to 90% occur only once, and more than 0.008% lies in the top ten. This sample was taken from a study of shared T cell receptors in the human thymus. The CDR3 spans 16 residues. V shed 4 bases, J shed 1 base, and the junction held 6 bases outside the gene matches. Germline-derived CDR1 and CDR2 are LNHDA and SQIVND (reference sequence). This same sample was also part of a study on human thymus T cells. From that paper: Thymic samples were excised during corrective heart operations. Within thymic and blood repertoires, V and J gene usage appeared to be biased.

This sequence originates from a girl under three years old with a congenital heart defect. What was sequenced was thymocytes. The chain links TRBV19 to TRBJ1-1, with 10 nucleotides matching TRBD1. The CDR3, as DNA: TGTGCCAGTAGTAAGGGGACAGGGGATACGAACACTGAAGCTTTCTTT. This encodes CASSKGTGDTNTEAFF.